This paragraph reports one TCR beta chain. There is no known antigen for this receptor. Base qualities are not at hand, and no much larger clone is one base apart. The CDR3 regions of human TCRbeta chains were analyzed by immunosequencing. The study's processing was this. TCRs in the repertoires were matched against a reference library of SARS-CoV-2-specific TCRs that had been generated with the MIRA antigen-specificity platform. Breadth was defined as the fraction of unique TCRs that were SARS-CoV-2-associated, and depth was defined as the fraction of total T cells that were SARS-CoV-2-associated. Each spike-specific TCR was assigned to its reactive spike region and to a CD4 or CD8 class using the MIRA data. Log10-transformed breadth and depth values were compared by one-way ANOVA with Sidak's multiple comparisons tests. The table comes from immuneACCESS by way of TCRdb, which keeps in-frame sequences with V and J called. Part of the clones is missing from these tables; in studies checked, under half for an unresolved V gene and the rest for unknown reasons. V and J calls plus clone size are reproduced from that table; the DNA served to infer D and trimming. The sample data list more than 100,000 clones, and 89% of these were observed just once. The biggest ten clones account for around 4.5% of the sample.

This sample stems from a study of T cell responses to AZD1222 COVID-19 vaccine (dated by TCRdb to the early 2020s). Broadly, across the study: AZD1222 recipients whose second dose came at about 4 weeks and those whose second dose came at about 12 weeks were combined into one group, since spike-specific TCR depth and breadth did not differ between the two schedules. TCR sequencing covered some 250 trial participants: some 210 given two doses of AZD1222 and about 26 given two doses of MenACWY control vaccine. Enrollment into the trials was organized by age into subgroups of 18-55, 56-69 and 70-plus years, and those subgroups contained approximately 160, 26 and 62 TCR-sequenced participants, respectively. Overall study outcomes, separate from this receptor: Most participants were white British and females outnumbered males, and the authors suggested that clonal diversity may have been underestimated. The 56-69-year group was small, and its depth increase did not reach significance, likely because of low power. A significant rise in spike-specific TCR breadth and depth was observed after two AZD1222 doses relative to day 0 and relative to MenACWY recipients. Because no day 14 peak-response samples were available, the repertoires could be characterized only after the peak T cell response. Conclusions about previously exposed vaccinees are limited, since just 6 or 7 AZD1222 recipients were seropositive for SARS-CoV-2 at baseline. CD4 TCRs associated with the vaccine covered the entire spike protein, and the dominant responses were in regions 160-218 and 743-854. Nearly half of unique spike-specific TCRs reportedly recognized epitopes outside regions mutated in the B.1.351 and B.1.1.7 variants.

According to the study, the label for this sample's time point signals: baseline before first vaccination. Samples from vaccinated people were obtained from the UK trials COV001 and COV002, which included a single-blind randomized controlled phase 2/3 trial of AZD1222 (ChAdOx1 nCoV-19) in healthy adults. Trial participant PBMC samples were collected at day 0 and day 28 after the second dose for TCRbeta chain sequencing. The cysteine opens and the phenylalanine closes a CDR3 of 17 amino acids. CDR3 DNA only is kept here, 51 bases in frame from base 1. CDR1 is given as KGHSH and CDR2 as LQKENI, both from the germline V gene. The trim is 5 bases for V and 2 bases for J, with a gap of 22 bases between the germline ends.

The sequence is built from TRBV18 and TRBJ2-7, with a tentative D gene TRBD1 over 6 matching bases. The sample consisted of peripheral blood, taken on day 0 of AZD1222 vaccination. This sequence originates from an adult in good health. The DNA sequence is TGTGCCAGCTCAAACACTCTGAAATTGGACAGACCCTACGAGCAGTACTTC. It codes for CASSNTLKLDRPYEQYF.